This TCR beta chain came from a study of cytomegalovirus exposure and HLA in healthy donors. Looked up from germline, CDR1 is ENHRY and CDR2 is SYGVKD. The CDR3 totals 13 residues. The V and J ends lost 6 bases and 5 bases, in that order; junction bases with no gene match: 2. Profiled with immunoSEQ multiplex PCR; TCRdb holds only in-frame clones, not every one. The table shows roughly 240,000 clones, with 85% to 90% occurring only once. This clonotype was obtained from a man aged 18 to 29 in good health and CMV-seronegative. This chain uses TRBV10-3 with TRBJ2-7; 12 bases fit TRBD2. The sequencing input was PBMCs. The CDR3 loop reads CAIRASGGDEQYF. The CDR3 region has the DNA TGTGCCATCAGGGCTAGCGGGGGGGACGAGCAGTACTTC.